This T cell receptor beta chain stems from a study of CD8 T cells in Susac syndrome. Per the germline V gene, CDR1 is SGHKS and CDR2 is YYEKEE (reference sequence). The CDR3 loop spans 13 amino acids. The trim removed 3 bases at V and 5 bases at J, leaving 2 bases unmatched. The RNA, 0.5 to 1 ug, was put through reverse transcription using random hexamers. TCRdb redid the calling of the immunoSEQ multiplex PCR reads with MiXCR, one entry per CDR3 protein. The table has over 100,000 distinct CDR3 sequences, about 93% seen once. The clonotype was recovered from a human donor with Susac syndrome. The sequencing input was CD8+ T cells from PBMCs. The gene calls are TRBV5-5 and TRBJ1-1; 9 bases map to TRBD1. The CDR3 bases are TGTGCCAGCAGCTGGACAGGGGTGACTGAAGCTTTCTTT. Its protein product is CASSWTGVTEAFF. Looking up the rest from reference TRBV5-5 and TRBJ1-1 gives the full variable domain: DAGVTQSPTHLIKTRGQQVTLRCSPISGHKSVSWYQQVLGQGPQFIFQYYEKEERGRGNFPDRFSARQFPNYSSELNVNALLLGDSALYLCASSWTGVTEAFFGQGTRLTVV.